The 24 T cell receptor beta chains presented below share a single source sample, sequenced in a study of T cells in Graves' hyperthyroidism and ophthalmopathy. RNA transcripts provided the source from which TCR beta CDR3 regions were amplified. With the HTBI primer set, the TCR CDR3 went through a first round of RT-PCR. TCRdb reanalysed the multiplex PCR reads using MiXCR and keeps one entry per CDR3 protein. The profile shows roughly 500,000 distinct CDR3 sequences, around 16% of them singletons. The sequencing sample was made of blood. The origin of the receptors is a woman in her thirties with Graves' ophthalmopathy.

CDR3 nucleotides: TGTGCCACCGGGGGGGCAGATGAAAAACTGTTTTTT. This translates into CATGGADEKLFF. The chain has TRBV6-1 and TRBJ1-4, with D tentatively TRBD1 (6 bases). Trimming cost V 10 bases and J 6 bases, with 12 bases left between them. In germline, CDR1 is MNHNS, CDR2 SASEGT. The CDR3 sequence is 12 residues long.

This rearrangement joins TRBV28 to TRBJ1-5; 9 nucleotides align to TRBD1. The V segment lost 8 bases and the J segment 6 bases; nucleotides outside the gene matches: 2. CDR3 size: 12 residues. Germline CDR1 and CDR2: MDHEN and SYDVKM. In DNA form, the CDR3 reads TGTGCCAGCGGGACAGGGTCTCAGCCCCAGCATTTT. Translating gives CASGTGSQPQHF.

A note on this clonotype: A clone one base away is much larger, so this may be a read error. The CDR3 DNA follows: TGTGCCAGCACTCCCCAAGGAACCTACGAGCAGTACTTC. Its protein is CASTPQGTYEQYF. J is TRBJ2-7 and V is TRBV28; D unclear. Germline CDR1 is MDHEN and CDR2 is SYDVKM. This CDR3 comprises 13 residues. V gave up 7 bases and J gave up 2 bases, with 12 bases separating them. Based on the CDR3 plus reference TRBV28 and TRBJ2-7, the full variable domain is DVKVTQSSRYLVKRTGEKVFLECVQDMDHENMFWYRQDPGLGLRLIYFSYDVKMKEKGDIPEGYSVSREKKERFSLILESASTNQTSMYLCASTPQGTYEQYFGPGTRLTVT.

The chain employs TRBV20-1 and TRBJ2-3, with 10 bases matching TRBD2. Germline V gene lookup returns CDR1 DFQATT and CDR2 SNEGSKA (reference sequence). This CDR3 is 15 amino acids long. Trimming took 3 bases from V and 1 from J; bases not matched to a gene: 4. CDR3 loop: CSASLTSGGTDTQYF. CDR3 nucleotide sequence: TGCAGTGCTAGCCTTACTAGCGGGGGCACAGATACGCAGTATTTT.

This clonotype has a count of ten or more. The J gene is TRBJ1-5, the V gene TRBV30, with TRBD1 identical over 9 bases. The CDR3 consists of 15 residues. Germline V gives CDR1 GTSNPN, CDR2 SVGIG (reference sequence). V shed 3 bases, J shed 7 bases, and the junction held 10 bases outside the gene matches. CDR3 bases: TGTGCCTGGAGCTCCGGGACAGGGACTACCCAGCCCCAGCATTTT. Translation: CAWSSGTGTTQPQHF.

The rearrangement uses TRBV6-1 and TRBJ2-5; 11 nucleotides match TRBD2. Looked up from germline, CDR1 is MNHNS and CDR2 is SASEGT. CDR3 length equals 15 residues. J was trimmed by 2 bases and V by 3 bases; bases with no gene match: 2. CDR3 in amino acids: CASSDWTSGQETQYF. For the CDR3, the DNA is TGTGCCAGCAGTGATTGGACTAGCGGGCAAGAGACCCAGTACTTC.

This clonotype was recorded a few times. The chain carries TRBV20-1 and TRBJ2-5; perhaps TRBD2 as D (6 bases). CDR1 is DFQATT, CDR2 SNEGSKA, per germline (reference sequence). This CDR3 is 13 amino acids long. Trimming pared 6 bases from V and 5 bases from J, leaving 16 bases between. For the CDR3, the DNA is TGCAGTGCCCCCGTGGGGGGACGGGAGACCCAGTACTTC. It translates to CSAPVGGRETQYF.

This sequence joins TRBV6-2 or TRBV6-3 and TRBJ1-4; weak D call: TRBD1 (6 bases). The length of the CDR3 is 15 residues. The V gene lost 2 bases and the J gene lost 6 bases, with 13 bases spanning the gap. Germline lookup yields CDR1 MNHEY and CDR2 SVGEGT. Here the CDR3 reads CASSYTRGMDEKLFF. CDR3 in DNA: TGTGCCAGCAGTTACACGAGGGGGATGGATGAAAAACTGTTTTTT.

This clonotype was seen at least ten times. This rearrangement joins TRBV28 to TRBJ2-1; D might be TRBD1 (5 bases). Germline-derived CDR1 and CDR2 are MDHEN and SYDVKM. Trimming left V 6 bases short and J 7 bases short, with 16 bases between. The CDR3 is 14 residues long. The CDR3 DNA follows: TGTGCCAGCAGGAACACTGGGGCTCGGAATGAGCAGTTCTTC. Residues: CASRNTGARNEQFF.

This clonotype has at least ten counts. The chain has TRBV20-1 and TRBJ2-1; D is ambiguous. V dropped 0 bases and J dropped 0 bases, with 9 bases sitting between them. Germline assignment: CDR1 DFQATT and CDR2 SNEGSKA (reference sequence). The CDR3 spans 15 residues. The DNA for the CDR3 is TGCAGTGCTAGAGATCCCCAGAGCTCCTACAATGAGCAGTTCTTC. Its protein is CSARDPQSSYNEQFF.

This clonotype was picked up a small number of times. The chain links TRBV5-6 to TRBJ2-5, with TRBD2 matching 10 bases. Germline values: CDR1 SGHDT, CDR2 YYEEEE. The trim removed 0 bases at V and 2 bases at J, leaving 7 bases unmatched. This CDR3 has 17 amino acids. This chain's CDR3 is CASSLETSGKGQETQYF. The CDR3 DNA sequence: TGTGCCAGCAGCTTGGAAACTAGCGGGAAAGGGCAAGAGACCCAGTACTTC.

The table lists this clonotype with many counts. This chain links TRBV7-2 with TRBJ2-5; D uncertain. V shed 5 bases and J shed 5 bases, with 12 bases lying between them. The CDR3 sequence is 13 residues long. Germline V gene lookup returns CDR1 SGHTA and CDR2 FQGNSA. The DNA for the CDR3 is TGTGCCAGCAGCCCTCCGACTCGGGAGACCCAGTACTTC. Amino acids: CASSPPTRETQYF.

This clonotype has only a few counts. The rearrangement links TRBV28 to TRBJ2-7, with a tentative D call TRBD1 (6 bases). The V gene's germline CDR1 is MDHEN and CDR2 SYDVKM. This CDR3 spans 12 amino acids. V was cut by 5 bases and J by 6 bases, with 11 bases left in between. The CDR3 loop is CASSPSTGEQYF. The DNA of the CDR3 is TGTGCCAGCAGTCCCTCGACAGGCGAGCAGTACTTC.

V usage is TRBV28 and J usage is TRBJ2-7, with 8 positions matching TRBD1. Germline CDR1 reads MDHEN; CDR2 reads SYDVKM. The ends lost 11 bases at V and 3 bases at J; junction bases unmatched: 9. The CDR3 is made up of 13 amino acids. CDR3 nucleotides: TGTGCCTCTTCCCGGGACAGGCGCTACGAGCAGTACTTC. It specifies CASSRDRRYEQYF.

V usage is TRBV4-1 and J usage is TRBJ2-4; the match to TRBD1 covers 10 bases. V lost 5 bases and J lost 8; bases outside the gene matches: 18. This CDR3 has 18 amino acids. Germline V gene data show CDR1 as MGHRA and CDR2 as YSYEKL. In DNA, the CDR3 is TGCGCCAGCAGCTTACGGGGACAGGGGACTTCCCTTGGCGACATTCAGTACTTC. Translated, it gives CASSLRGQGTSLGDIQYF.

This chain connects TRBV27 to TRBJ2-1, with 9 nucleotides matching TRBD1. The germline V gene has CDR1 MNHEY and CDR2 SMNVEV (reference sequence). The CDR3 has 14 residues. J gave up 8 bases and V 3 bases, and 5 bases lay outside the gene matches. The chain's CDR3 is CASSFTGGIDEQFF. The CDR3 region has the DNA TGTGCCAGCAGTTTCACAGGGGGCATTGATGAGCAGTTCTTC.

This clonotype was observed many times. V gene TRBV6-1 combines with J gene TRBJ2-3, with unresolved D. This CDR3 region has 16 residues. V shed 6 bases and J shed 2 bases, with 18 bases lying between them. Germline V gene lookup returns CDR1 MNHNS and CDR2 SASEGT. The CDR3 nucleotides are TGTGCCAGCAGGGCAGCGTTTGTGTCTAACACAGATACGCAGTATTTT. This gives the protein CASRAAFVSNTDTQYF.

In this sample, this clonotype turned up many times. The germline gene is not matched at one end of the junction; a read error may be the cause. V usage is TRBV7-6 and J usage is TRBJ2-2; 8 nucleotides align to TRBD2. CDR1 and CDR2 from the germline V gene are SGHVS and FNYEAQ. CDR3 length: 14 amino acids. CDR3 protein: CASSPTSVKGELFF. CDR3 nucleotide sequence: TGTGCTAGCAGCCCGACTAGCGTCAAGGGGGAGCTGTTTTTT.

The CDR3 here is CSAEMGIAGELFF. As DNA, the CDR3 is TGCAGTGCTGAGATGGGGATAGCGGGGGAGCTGTTTTTT. The V gene is TRBV20-1, the J gene TRBJ2-2, with a possible D match to TRBD2 (5 bases). Trimming shortened V by 5 bases and J by 8 bases, and 15 bases separated the two germline ends. The CDR3 has 13 amino acids. Germline CDR1 is DFQATT and CDR2 is SNEGSKA (reference sequence).

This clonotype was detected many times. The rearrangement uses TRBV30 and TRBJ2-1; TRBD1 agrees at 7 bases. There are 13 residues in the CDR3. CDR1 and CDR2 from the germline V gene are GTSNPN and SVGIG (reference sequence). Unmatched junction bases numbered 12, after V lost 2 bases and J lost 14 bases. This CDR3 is CAWSPGTDPYKFF. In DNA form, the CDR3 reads TGTGCCTGGAGTCCCGGGACAGACCCCTATAAGTTCTTC.

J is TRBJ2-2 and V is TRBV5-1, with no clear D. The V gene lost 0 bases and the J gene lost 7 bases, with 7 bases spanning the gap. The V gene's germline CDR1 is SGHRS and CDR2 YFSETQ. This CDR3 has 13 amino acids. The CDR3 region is CASSLEVIGELFF. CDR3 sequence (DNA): TGCGCCAGCAGCTTGGAAGTGATCGGGGAGCTGTTTTTT.

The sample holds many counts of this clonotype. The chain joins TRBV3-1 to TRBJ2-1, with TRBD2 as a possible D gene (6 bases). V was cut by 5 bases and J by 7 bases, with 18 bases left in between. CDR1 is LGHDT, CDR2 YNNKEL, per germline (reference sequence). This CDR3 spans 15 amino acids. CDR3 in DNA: TGTGCCAGCAGCATCCCGGGGGTTCGGGTGAATGAGCAGTTCTTC. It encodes CASSIPGVRVNEQFF.

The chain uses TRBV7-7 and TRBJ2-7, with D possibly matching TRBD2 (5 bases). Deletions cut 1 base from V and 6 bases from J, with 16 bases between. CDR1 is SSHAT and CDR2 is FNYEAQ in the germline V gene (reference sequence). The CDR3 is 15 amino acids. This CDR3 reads CASSLGAERWAEQYF. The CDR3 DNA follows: TGTGCCAGCAGCTTAGGAGCGGAGCGTTGGGCCGAGCAGTACTTC.

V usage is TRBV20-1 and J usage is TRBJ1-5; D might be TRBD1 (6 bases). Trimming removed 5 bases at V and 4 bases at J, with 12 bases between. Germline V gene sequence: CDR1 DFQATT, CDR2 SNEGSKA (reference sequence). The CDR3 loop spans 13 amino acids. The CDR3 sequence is CSAYRVANQPQHF. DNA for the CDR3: TGCAGTGCTTACAGGGTAGCAAATCAGCCCCAGCATTTT.